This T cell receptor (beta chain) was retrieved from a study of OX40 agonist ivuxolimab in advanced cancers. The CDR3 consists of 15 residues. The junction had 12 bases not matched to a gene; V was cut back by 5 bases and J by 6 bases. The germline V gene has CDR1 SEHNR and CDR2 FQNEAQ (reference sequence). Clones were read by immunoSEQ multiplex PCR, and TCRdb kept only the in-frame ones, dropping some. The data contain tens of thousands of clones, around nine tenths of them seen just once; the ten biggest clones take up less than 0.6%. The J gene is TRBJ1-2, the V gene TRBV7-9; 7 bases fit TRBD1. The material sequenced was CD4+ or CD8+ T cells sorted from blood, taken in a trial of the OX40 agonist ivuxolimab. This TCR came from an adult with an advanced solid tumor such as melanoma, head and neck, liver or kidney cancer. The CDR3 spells CASSPWTGRGNGYTF. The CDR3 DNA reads TGTGCCAGCAGCCCGTGGACAGGTCGAGGGAATGGCTACACCTTC.